The 21 T cell receptor beta chains below were found in one sample sequenced in a study of radiotherapy plus CTLA-4 blockade in lung cancer. The repertoire was sequenced with immunoSEQ multiplex PCR; TCRdb's copy has only in-frame clones and lacks some. This sample has 45,000 or so clones, with approximately 76% found just once. The source material was peripheral blood, sampled from a patient treated with radiotherapy plus ipilimumab. The source is a human donor with non-small cell lung cancer who had stable disease on radiotherapy plus ipilimumab.

The chain joins TRBV7-6 to TRBJ2-7; TRBD2 matches at 11 bases. The CDR3 has 14 residues. CDR1 is SGHVS and CDR2 is FNYEAQ in the germline V gene. The V segment lost 5 bases and the J segment 3 bases; nucleotides outside the gene matches: 3. The CDR3 nucleotides are TGTGCCAGCAGCCGTGGACTAGCGGGCTACGAGCAGTACTTC. Its translation: CASSRGLAGYEQYF. The full variable domain, rest sourced from reference TRBV7-6 and TRBJ2-7, is GAGVSQSPRYKVTKRGQDVALRCDPISGHVSLYWYRQALGQGPEFLTYFNYEAQQDKSGLPNDRFSAERPEGSISTLTIQRTEQRDSAMYRCASSRGLAGYEQYFGPGTRLTVT.

The chain links TRBV19 to TRBJ1-5; TRBD1 matches at 8 bases. This CDR3 spans 13 amino acids. V trimming: 9 bases; J trimming: 3 bases; junction bases outside the gene matches: 4. Germline V gene data show CDR1 as LNHDA and CDR2 as SQIVND (reference sequence). Here the CDR3 DNA reads TGTGCCAGCCGGACAGGGAACAATCAGCCCCAGCATTTT. Encoded protein: CASRTGNNQPQHF.

A word on this clone: Germline and junction disagree at one end, which may indicate a read error. V is TRBV2 and J is TRBJ1-2; the match to TRBD1 covers 8 bases. Germline CDR1 is SNHLY and CDR2 is FYNNEI. The CDR3 contains 13 residues. CDR3 region: CASSETGGHGHTF. The CDR3 nucleotides are TGTGCCAGCAGTGAAACAGGGGGTCATGGCCACACCTTC.

This chain uses TRBV11-2 with TRBJ2-5; 10 bases match TRBD2. J gave up 5 bases and V 2 bases, and 5 bases lay outside the gene matches. The CDR3 extends over 15 amino acids. The V gene's germline CDR1 is SGHAT and CDR2 FQNNGV. The DNA for the CDR3 is TGTGCCAGCAGCTTATTAACTAGCGGGGACGAGACCCAGTACTTC. It codes for CASSLLTSGDETQYF.

This sequence joins TRBV6-5 and TRBJ1-2; 8 nucleotides agree with TRBD1. V trimming: 2 bases; J trimming: 8 bases; junction bases outside the gene matches: 4. Germline lookup yields CDR1 MNHEY and CDR2 SVGAGI. The CDR3 runs to 13 residues. The CDR3 here is CASSYPTGEGYTF. The CDR3 DNA is TGTGCCAGCAGTTACCCGACAGGGGAAGGCTACACCTTC.

This clone was seen once. The chain carries TRBV5-1 and TRBJ2-7; D might be TRBD1 or TRBD2, each matching 5 bases. Germline CDR1 reads SGHRS; CDR2 reads YFSETQ. V lost 3 bases, J lost 4 bases, and 11 bases lay in between. There are 13 residues in the CDR3. The CDR3 loop is CASSSGSRYEQYF. DNA for the CDR3: TGCGCCAGCAGCTCAGGGAGTAGGTACGAGCAGTACTTC.

This clone has just a few counts. The chain employs TRBV11-3 and TRBJ1-1; no definite D call. Deletions cut 4 bases from V and 0 bases from J, with 6 bases between. The V gene's germline CDR1 is SGHNT and CDR2 YENEEA. There are 13 residues in the CDR3. CDR3 in amino acids: CASSSSLNTEAFF. As DNA, the CDR3 is TGTGCCAGCAGCTCCTCGTTGAACACTGAAGCTTTCTTT.

This rearrangement joins TRBV30 to TRBJ1-4; no reliable D call. Trimming left V 4 bases short and J 6 bases short, with 12 bases between. Germline V gives CDR1 GTSNPN, CDR2 SVGIG (reference sequence). This CDR3 spans 13 amino acids. The CDR3 DNA reads TGTGCCTGGACGGGCGGGGTCCATGAAAAACTGTTTTTT. Residues: CAWTGGVHEKLFF.

The rearrangement links TRBV11-2 to TRBJ2-3; D is uncertain. Germline values: CDR1 SGHAT, CDR2 FQNNGV. The CDR3 is made up of 16 amino acids. Trimming removed 3 bases from V and 3 bases from J, with 16 bases in between. The CDR3 nucleotides are TGTGCCAGCAGCTTGAACGCCCGGAGTGTTACAGATACGCAGTATTTT. It codes for CASSLNARSVTDTQYF.

This clone was picked up one time. CDR3 region: CASSENRGYGYTF. The CDR3 DNA reads TGCGCCAGCAGTGAGAACCGGGGGTACGGCTACACCTTC. This chain uses TRBV10-1 with TRBJ1-2; a weak D match, TRBD1 (5 bases). The V gene lost 2 bases and the J gene lost 8 bases, with 12 bases spanning the gap. Germline CDR1 reads WNHNN; CDR2 reads SYGVQD (reference sequence). The CDR3 length is 13 residues.

The V gene is TRBV6-6, the J gene TRBJ1-1, with a tentative D call TRBD1 (5 bases). This CDR3 is 12 amino acids long. Trimming cost V 4 bases and J 7 bases, with 10 bases left between them. CDR1 and CDR2 (germline): MNHNY, SVGAGI (reference sequence). As DNA, the CDR3 is TGTGCCAGCAGTTTAGAGAGGGGTGAAGCTTTCTTT. This gives the protein CASSLERGEAFF.

V is TRBV9 and J is TRBJ2-3; either TRBD1 or TRBD2 may supply D (5 bases each). Germline values: CDR1 SGDLS, CDR2 YYNGEE. This CDR3 region has 15 residues. The V end lost 0 bases, the J end lost 6 bases, and 14 bases lay between the germline ends. Written as DNA, the CDR3 is TGTGCCAGCAGCGTAGTATCAGGGACCCCGGATACGCAGTATTTT. Protein product: CASSVVSGTPDTQYF.

The gene calls are TRBV4-1 and TRBJ1-1, with 12 bases that match TRBD1. The CDR3 contains 16 residues. V was pared by 3 bases and J by 4 bases, with 6 bases of the junction left unmatched. In germline, CDR1 is MGHRA, CDR2 YSYEKL. CDR3 sequence (DNA): TGCGCCAGCAGCCAGGGACAGGGGGCGAGTGGCACTGAAGCTTTCTTT. Translating it yields CASSQGQGASGTEAFF.

V gene TRBV28 combines with J gene TRBJ1-5; TRBD1 aligns across 7 bases. The CDR3 is made up of 14 amino acids. The germline gives CDR1 MDHEN, CDR2 SYDVKM. The trim removed 4 bases at V and 4 bases at J, leaving 4 bases unmatched. Here the CDR3 DNA reads TGTGCCAGCAGTTCCCAGACAGGGAATCAGCCCCAGCATTTT. It encodes CASSSQTGNQPQHF.

V and J are TRBV6-5 and TRBJ1-5; 8 nucleotides agree with TRBD1. With 7 bases clipped from V and 7 bases from J, the junction kept 9 bases outside the gene matches. CDR1 is MNHEY and CDR2 is SVGAGI in the germline V gene. The CDR3 length is 14 residues. The CDR3 nucleotides read TGTGCCAGCATCGTCGCGGCAGGGGGCCAGCCCCAGCATTTT. Translated, it gives CASIVAAGGQPQHF.

The rearrangement links TRBV2 to TRBJ2-1; D tentatively fits TRBD1 or TRBD2 (6 bases each). Germline values: CDR1 SNHLY, CDR2 FYNNEI. The CDR3 contains 12 residues. The V and J ends lost 6 bases and 6 bases respectively, with 9 bases between them. The CDR3, as DNA: TGTGCCAGCAGGGGGGGCGGCAATGAGCAGTTCTTC. Its protein is CASRGGGNEQFF.

The J gene is TRBJ1-4, the V gene TRBV10-1; 9 nucleotides agree with TRBD1. CDR3 length: 14 amino acids. The J segment lost 6 bases and the V segment lost 6 bases, leaving 5 bases of the junction unmatched. The V gene's germline CDR1 is WNHNN and CDR2 SYGVQD (reference sequence). The CDR3 is CASSLQGADEKLFF. The CDR3 DNA reads as TGCGCCAGCAGCCTACAGGGGGCTGATGAAAAACTGTTTTTT.

The chain carries TRBV12-5 and TRBJ2-5; D is unclear. Trimming pared 2 bases from V and 5 bases from J, leaving 3 bases between. Per germline, CDR1 LGHNT and CDR2 FRNRAP. CDR3 length equals 11 residues. CDR3 in amino acids: CASGLLETQYF. DNA for the CDR3: TGTGCTAGTGGTTTGCTGGAGACCCAGTACTTC. The full variable domain, with the rest looked up from reference TRBV12-5 and TRBJ2-5, is DARVTQTPRHKVTEMGQEVTMRCQPILGHNTVFWYRQTMMQGLELLAYFRNRAPLDDSGMPKDRFSAEMPDATLATLKIQPSEPRDSAVYFCASGLLETQYFGPGTRLLVL.

The chain employs TRBV19 and TRBJ1-5; 7 nucleotides line up with TRBD1. Trimming removed 4 bases from V and 6 bases from J; junction bases left unmatched: 12. Germline V gene lookup returns CDR1 LNHDA and CDR2 SQIVND (reference sequence). CDR3 length: 16 amino acids. CDR3 DNA: TGTGCCAGTAGTAACCCCCGGACAGGCCAGGGTCAGCCCCAGCATTTT. Translated, it gives CASSNPRTGQGQPQHF.

For the CDR3, the DNA is TGTGCCAGCCGTATTGATGCATTCACAGATACGCAGTATTTT. Protein: CASRIDAFTDTQYF. The V and J genes are TRBV5-5 and TRBJ2-3; D is ambiguous. The CDR3 covers 14 residues. Germline lookup yields CDR1 SGHKS and CDR2 YYEKEE (reference sequence). The V end lost 7 bases, the J end lost 2 bases, and 14 bases lay between the germline ends.

V usage is TRBV2 and J usage is TRBJ2-3; 8 bases fit TRBD2. This CDR3 is 12 amino acids long. The germline V gene encodes CDR1 SNHLY and CDR2 FYNNEI. The CDR3 coding sequence is TGTGCTTCGCGGGGGGGCACAGATACGCAGTATTTT. Its translation: CASRGGTDTQYF.